This T cell receptor beta chain is from a study of technical replicates of blood from a handful of donors. CDR1 and CDR2 (germline): LGHNA, YSLEER. The CDR3 is 15 residues long. After removal of 0 bases from V and 3 bases from J, the junction contained 2 bases not matched to a gene. TCRdb's copy holds only in-frame clones and misses some; the assay was immunoSEQ multiplex PCR. This sample has almost 70,000 clones, with 91% found just once. The source is a human donor in good health. Some clones in this sample may be carry-over from other donors' samples. The chain employs TRBV4-3 and TRBJ2-7; 10 bases agree with TRBD1. The sample taken for sequencing was PBMCs. The DNA of the CDR3 is TGCGCCAGCAGCCAAGATAGGGACAGGGGCTACGAGCAGTACTTC. Protein product: CASSQDRDRGYEQYF.